One sample yielded the 20 T cell receptor beta chains listed below, sequenced in a study of cytomegalovirus exposure and HLA in healthy donors. Researchers ran the PCR with 60 Vbeta and 13 Jbeta primers. Sequencing used immunoSEQ multiplex PCR; TCRdb keeps in-frame clones, though not all of them. The sample has 75,000 to 100,000 clones; roughly 79% are singletons. The sample was PBMCs. The receptors were sampled from a female donor in good health and CMV-seropositive.

The chain recombines TRBV4-3 with TRBJ1-2; D is possibly TRBD1 (6 bases). The germline CDR1 and CDR2 sequences are LGHNA and YSLEER. Trimming shortened V by 1 base and J by 0 bases, and 12 bases separated the two germline ends. The CDR3 extends over 16 amino acids. The CDR3 sequence is CASSQVGGEANYGYTF. CDR3 coding DNA: TGCGCCAGCAGCCAAGTTGGGGGCGAGGCTAACTATGGCTACACCTTC.

The V and J genes are TRBV6-6 and TRBJ2-7, with TRBD2 as a possible D gene (6 bases). V lost 5 bases, J lost 2 bases, and 13 bases lay in between. CDR1 MNHNY and CDR2 SVGAGI come from the germline V gene (reference sequence). This CDR3 comprises 14 residues. CDR3: CASSMSGPAYEQYF. CDR3 in DNA: TGTGCCAGCAGTATGAGCGGGCCGGCCTACGAGCAGTACTTC.

The genes are TRBV28 and TRBJ2-1; TRBD2 matches 8 bases. The CDR3 loop spans 16 amino acids. After removal of 0 bases from V and 3 bases from J, the junction contained 4 bases not matched to a gene. Germline V gene sequence: CDR1 MDHEN, CDR2 SYDVKM. This CDR3 reads CASSLWGTRDYNEQFF. CDR3 DNA sequence: TGTGCCAGCAGTTTATGGGGGACTAGAGACTACAATGAGCAGTTCTTC.

The CDR3 DNA sequence: TGTGCCTGGAGAGACAGGATAAACACTGAAGCTTTCTTT. The encoded protein is CAWRDRINTEAFF. The chain carries TRBV30 and TRBJ1-1, with D maybe TRBD1 (6 bases). This CDR3 has 13 residues. V lost 3 bases to trimming and J lost 2 bases, with 10 bases between them. Per germline, CDR1 GTSNPN and CDR2 SVGIG (reference sequence).

Only a few counts were recorded for this clone. The chain uses TRBV6-4 and TRBJ1-1; D remains ambiguous. V dropped 8 bases and J dropped 1 base, with 17 bases sitting between them. Germline V gene lookup returns CDR1 MRHNA and CDR2 SNTAGT. CDR3 size: 15 residues. The CDR3 coding sequence is TGTGCCAGCGGTGGGCCATTCTCACCGAACACTGAAGCTTTCTTT. It is translated as CASGGPFSPNTEAFF.

The V call is TRBV28, the J call TRBJ2-7, with TRBD2 matching 10 bases. CDR3 length equals 14 residues. Germline trimming cut 6 bases from V and 5 bases from J; bases unmatched to any gene: 7. CDR1 and CDR2 (germline): MDHEN, SYDVKM. CDR3 protein: CASSPPSGGDEQYF. CDR3 nucleotides: TGTGCCAGCAGCCCCCCTAGCGGGGGAGACGAGCAGTACTTC. The complete variable domain, with remaining parts taken from reference TRBV28 and TRBJ2-7, reads DVKVTQSSRYLVKRTGEKVFLECVQDMDHENMFWYRQDPGLGLRLIYFSYDVKMKEKGDIPEGYSVSREKKERFSLILESASTNQTSMYLCASSPPSGGDEQYFGPGTRLTVT.

V usage is TRBV4-3 and J usage is TRBJ1-6, with unresolved D. V was trimmed by 7 bases and J by 14 bases, leaving 21 bases between them. Germline CDR1 reads LGHNA; CDR2 reads YSLEER. The CDR3 is 14 residues long. CDR3 DNA: TGCGCCAGCACCAATACCGACTTGCCCGGGACCCTCCACTTT. It yields the protein CASTNTDLPGTLHF.

The chain is built from TRBV5-6 and TRBJ2-3; TRBD2 aligns across 9 bases. Unmatched junction bases numbered 7, after V lost 3 bases and J lost 2 bases. The CDR3 runs 16 residues. The V gene's germline CDR1 is SGHDT and CDR2 YYEEEE. CDR3 nucleotide sequence: TGTGCCAGCAGCTCCCCGGGACTAGCTGTCACAGATACGCAGTATTTT. Translating gives CASSSPGLAVTDTQYF.

The rearrangement uses TRBV15 and TRBJ1-1; 10 bases align to TRBD1. The V gene's germline CDR1 is LNHNV and CDR2 YYDKDF (reference sequence). J gave up 5 bases and V 6 bases, and 3 bases lay outside the gene matches. The CDR3 sequence is 13 residues long. The CDR3 DNA is TGTGCCACCAGAGACAGGGGGCAAACTGAAGCTTTCTTT. Its protein is CATRDRGQTEAFF. The entire variable domain, with the rest obtained from reference TRBV15 and TRBJ1-1, is as follows: DAMVIQNPRYQVTQFGKPVTLSCSQTLNHNVMYWYQQKSSQAPKLLFHYYDKDFNNEADTPDNFQSRRPNTSFCFLDIRSPGLGDTAMYLCATRDRGQTEAFFGQGTRLTVV.

The chain combines TRBV7-9 with TRBJ1-2; TRBD1 is a possible D gene (6 bases). The germline gives CDR1 SEHNR, CDR2 FQNEAQ (reference sequence). The CDR3 totals 14 residues. V lost 11 bases and J lost 4, with 20 bases in between. CDR3: CALFTSGAPYGYTF. The CDR3 nucleotides read TGTGCCCTCTTCACCTCAGGGGCCCCCTATGGCTACACCTTC.

The chain joins TRBV30 to TRBJ2-7; TRBD1 is a possible D gene (6 bases). Looked up from germline, CDR1 is GTSNPN and CDR2 is SVGIG (reference sequence). Trimming took off 0 bases at V and 4 bases at J, with 13 bases between the two ends. The CDR3 extends over 14 amino acids. CDR3 sequence: CAWSVGQGGYEQYF. The CDR3 DNA sequence: TGTGCCTGGAGTGTAGGTCAAGGGGGATACGAGCAGTACTTC.

V and J are TRBV15 and TRBJ2-2; D remains unclear. V lost 1 base and J lost 1, with 4 bases in between. The CDR3 sequence is 14 residues long. CDR1 and CDR2 (germline): LNHNV, YYDKDF (reference sequence). The CDR3 region is CATSRVVNTGELFF. The DNA of the CDR3 is TGTGCCACCAGCAGAGTAGTGAACACCGGGGAGCTGTTTTTT.

CDR3 loop: CAWEGQTNEKLFF. The CDR3 DNA reads TGTGCCTGGGAGGGACAGACTAATGAAAAACTGTTTTTT. This chain links TRBV30 with TRBJ1-4; 7 bases align to TRBD1. The junction had 2 bases not matched to a gene; V was cut back by 5 bases and J by 2 bases. CDR3 length: 13 residues. The germline V gene encodes CDR1 GTSNPN and CDR2 SVGIG (reference sequence).

The chain has TRBV28 and TRBJ1-2, with a possible D match to TRBD1 (5 bases). CDR1 MDHEN and CDR2 SYDVKM come from the germline V gene. The CDR3 consists of 13 residues. Trimming cost V 2 bases and J 8 bases, with 12 bases left between them. The CDR3 sequence: CASSLGGALGYTF. CDR3 nucleotide sequence: TGTGCCAGCAGTTTAGGAGGGGCATTGGGCTACACCTTC.

The chain couples TRBV18 to TRBJ1-1; D gene unclear. This CDR3 spans 16 amino acids. V gave up 2 bases and J gave up 3 bases, with 16 bases separating them. Germline V gene sequence: CDR1 KGHSH, CDR2 LQKENI. CDR3 coding DNA: TGTGCCAGCTCACCAAACCTCCAGAGCGTTTACACTGAAGCTTTCTTT. It translates to CASSPNLQSVYTEAFF.

This rearrangement joins TRBV27 to TRBJ1-4; D perhaps matches TRBD1 (6 bases). The CDR3 covers 14 residues. Trimming took 8 bases from V and 5 from J, leaving 15 bases between them. CDR1 and CDR2 from the germline V gene are MNHEY and SMNVEV (reference sequence). The CDR3 region is CASRRTVGNEKLFF. In DNA, the CDR3 is TGTGCCAGCCGCCGGACAGTCGGGAATGAAAAACTGTTTTTT.

The gene calls are TRBV7-2 and TRBJ1-2, with TRBD1 matching over 8 bases. The CDR3 totals 14 residues. CDR1 and CDR2 (germline): SGHTA, FQGNSA. V dropped 2 bases and J dropped 4; count of bases not matched to a gene: 3. CDR3 region: CASSLNTGGYGYTF. CDR3 nucleotides: TGTGCCAGCAGCTTAAATACAGGGGGCTATGGCTACACCTTC.

This clone turned up a few times. The chain combines TRBV5-4 with TRBJ1-5; weak D call: TRBD1 (6 bases). Germline V gives CDR1 SGHNT, CDR2 YYREEE (reference sequence). V lost 1 base to trimming and J lost 1 base, with 6 bases between them. This CDR3 is built from 14 residues. CDR3 sequence reads: CASSLQGSNQPQHF. The CDR3 region has the DNA TGTGCCAGCAGCTTGCAGGGGAGCAATCAGCCCCAGCATTTT. The full variable domain, with the rest looked up from reference TRBV5-4 and TRBJ1-5, is ETGVTQSPTHLIKTRGQQVTLRCSSQSGHNTVSWYQQALGQGPQFIFQYYREEENGRGNFPPRFSGLQFPNYSSELNVNALELDDSALYLCASSLQGSNQPQHFGDGTRLSIL.

The chain links TRBV29-1 to TRBJ1-5; tentative D call: TRBD1 (5 bases). The germline V gene has CDR1 SQVTM and CDR2 ANQGSEA. This CDR3 has 13 residues. Trimming removed 4 bases at V and 5 bases at J, with 12 bases between. The CDR3 sequence: CSVAGERDQPQHF. In nucleotides, the CDR3 is TGCAGCGTTGCGGGGGAAAGAGATCAGCCCCAGCATTTT.

This clone was detected only once. This sequence joins TRBV30 and TRBJ2-7; the D is unclear. CDR1 and CDR2 (germline): GTSNPN, SVGIG (reference sequence). The CDR3 sequence is 15 residues long. V was trimmed by 0 bases and J by 0 bases, leaving 12 bases between them. The CDR3 DNA follows: TGTGCCTGGAGTGTAAGCGTTAAACACTCCTACGAGCAGTACTTC. Translation: CAWSVSVKHSYEQYF.